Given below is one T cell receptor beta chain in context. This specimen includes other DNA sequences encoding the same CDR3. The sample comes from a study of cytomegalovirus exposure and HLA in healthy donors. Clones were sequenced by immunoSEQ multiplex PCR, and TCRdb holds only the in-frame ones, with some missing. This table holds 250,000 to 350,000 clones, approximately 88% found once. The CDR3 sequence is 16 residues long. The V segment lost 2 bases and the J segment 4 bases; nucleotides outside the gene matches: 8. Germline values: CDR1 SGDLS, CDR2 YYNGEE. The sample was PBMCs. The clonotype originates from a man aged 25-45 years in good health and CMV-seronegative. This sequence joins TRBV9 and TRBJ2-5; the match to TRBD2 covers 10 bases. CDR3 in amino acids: CASSVQAGGLGETQYF. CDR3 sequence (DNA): TGTGCCAGCAGCGTTCAAGCGGGGGGGTTAGGAGAGACCCAGTACTTC. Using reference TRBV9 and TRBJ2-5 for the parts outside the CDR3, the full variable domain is DSGVTQTPKHLITATGQRVTLRCSPRSGDLSVYWYQQSLDQGLQFLIQYYNGEERAKGNILERFSAQQFPDLHSELNLSSLELGDSALYFCASSVQAGGLGETQYFGPGTRLLVL.